This TCR beta chain was sequenced for a study of blood T cell repertoires in COVID-19. Participant age was roughly 18 to 95 years, and participants resided in around 24 US areas. Participants were placed into cohorts based on the clinical history they reported. Profiled with immunoSEQ multiplex PCR; TCRdb holds only in-frame clones, not every one. The sample lists approximately 200,000 clones; approximately 80% were seen once. Specimen: PBMCs or T cells enriched from blood (not recorded which). The sequence was collected from a man aged 40-49 years who had recovered from COVID-19.

The CDR3 protein is CATSDGGKNEQYF. In DNA form, the CDR3 reads TGTGCCACCAGTGATGGGGGCAAAAACGAGCAGTACTTC. The chain links TRBV24-1 to TRBJ2-7; D is possibly TRBD1 (6 bases). The germline gives CDR1 KGHDR, CDR2 SFDVKD. The V end was cut by 3 bases, the J end by 5 bases, with 10 bases between. The CDR3 is 13 residues long.